This T cell receptor beta chain is drawn from a study of blood T cell repertoires in COVID-19. Study information: Specimens from acute and convalescent COVID-19 originated in the United States, Italy and Spain. T cells, B-cell-depleted T cells, or PBMCs provided the cDNA or gDNA that served as material.

Under the authors' procedure: Amplification of reference gene primers was used by the study to estimate nucleated cell counts. The repertoire was sequenced with immunoSEQ multiplex PCR; TCRdb's copy has only in-frame clones and lacks some. That table gives V, J and clone size, and the DNA gave D and trimming. The table lists 15,000 or so clones, roughly 80% of them singletons. CDR1 is SGHNT and CDR2 is YENEEA in the germline V gene. CDR3 length equals 14 residues. Trimming left V 1 base short and J 5 bases short, with 12 bases between. Sequencing was performed on peripheral blood. The sequence derives from a man between 35 and 55 years old with active or convalescent COVID-19. The chain couples TRBV11-3 to TRBJ2-7; perhaps TRBD1 as D (5 bases). CDR3 protein: CASSLVRGCHEQYF. The CDR3 DNA reads as TGTGCCAGCAGCTTAGTTAGGGGCTGCCACGAGCAGTACTTC.